The rows below give T cell receptor beta chains drawn from one sample of a study of blood T cell repertoires in COVID-19. Profiled with immunoSEQ multiplex PCR; TCRdb holds only in-frame clones, not every one. The profile covers 100,000 to 150,000 clones, with roughly 88% appearing a single time and approximately 1% taken by the ten largest. Material: peripheral blood. These receptors originate from a woman older than 75 with acute or convalescent COVID-19. Both conserved end residues are part of each CDR3. The D gene is left open where the match is weak. Only some rows state a clone size, as once, few, many or a class for expanded clones.

J: TRBJ2-7; V: TRBV6-5; size: .; D: TRBD2; CDR3: CASRSGTRGYEQYF; DNA: TGTGCCAGCAGATCTGGGACTAGGGGATACGAGCAGTACTTC
J: TRBJ1-2; V: TRBV7-8; size: .; D: .; CDR3: CASSLESRDYGYTF; DNA: TGTGCCAGCAGCTTAGAATCGAGGGACTATGGCTACACCTTC
J: TRBJ2-5; V: TRBV5-1; size: .; D: TRBD1; CDR3: CASSFRQGQETQYF; DNA: TGCGCCAGCAGCTTCCGACAGGGACAAGAGACCCAGTACTTC
J: TRBJ2-1; V: TRBV5-4; size: .; D: TRBD2; CDR3: CASSLVGASGGVEQFF; DNA: TGTGCCAGCAGCTTGGTCGGGGCTAGCGGGGGGGTTGAGCAGTTCTTC
J: TRBJ2-7; V: TRBV19; size: .; D: TRBD2; CDR3: CASSATSGGPYEQYF; DNA: TGTGCCAGTAGTGCGACTAGCGGGGGACCCTACGAGCAGTACTTC
J: TRBJ1-1; V: TRBV28; size: .; D: TRBD1; CDR3: CASTKPGTGGRNTEAFF; DNA: TGTGCCAGCACCAAACCCGGGACAGGGGGCCGGAACACTGAAGCTTTCTTT
J: TRBJ2-1; V: TRBV7-2; size: .; D: TRBD2; CDR3: CASSHGTSANEQFF; DNA: TGTGCCAGCAGCCATGGGACTAGCGCAAATGAGCAGTTCTTC
J: TRBJ1-2; V: TRBV7-2; size: .; D: TRBD1; CDR3: CASSPLTGKSLGYGYTF; DNA: TGTGCCAGCAGCCCATTGACAGGGAAAAGTCTGGGCTATGGCTACACCTTC
J: TRBJ1-5; V: TRBV4-1; size: .; D: .; CDR3: CASSHTTGGNQPQHF; DNA: TGCGCCAGCAGCCATACCACGGGGGGCAATCAGCCCCAGCATTTT
J: TRBJ1-6; V: TRBV10-3; size: .; D: .; CDR3: CAIRPDEGSSPLHF; DNA: TGTGCCATCAGACCCGACGAGGGTTCTTCACCCCTCCACTTT
J: TRBJ1-1; V: TRBV4-2; size: once; D: .; CDR3: CASSLGEYMNTEAFF; DNA: TGTGCCAGCAGCCTTGGGGAGTACATGAACACTGAAGCTTTCTTT
J: TRBJ2-1; V: TRBV4-1; size: .; D: .; CDR3: CASSQVSTLSSYEQFF; DNA: TGCGCCAGCAGCCAAGTCTCCACCCTTTCTAGCTATGAGCAGTTCTTC
J: TRBJ2-1; V: TRBV19; size: .; D: TRBD2; CDR3: CASSNPGGLAAYNEQFF; DNA: TGTGCCAGTAGTAACCCGGGGGGACTAGCGGCCTACAATGAGCAGTTCTTC
J: TRBJ2-1; V: TRBV11-2; size: .; D: .; CDR3: CASSSRAYNEQFF; DNA: TGTGCCAGCAGCTCGCGGGCCTACAATGAGCAGTTCTTC
J: TRBJ1-6; V: TRBV3-1/TRBV3-2; size: .; D: .; CDR3: CASSQPGMENSPLHF; DNA: TGTGCCAGCAGCCAGCCTGGAATGGAGAATTCACCCCTCCACTTT
J: TRBJ2-1; V: TRBV6-5; size: .; D: TRBD1; CDR3: CASSTRGQGTNEQFF; DNA: TGTGCCAGCAGTACCAGGGGACAGGGGACCAATGAGCAGTTCTTC
J: TRBJ1-2; V: TRBV28; size: .; D: .; CDR3: CAIDRQSLFGGYTF; DNA: TGTGCCATCGACCGACAGTCTTTATTCGGTGGCTACACCTTC
J: TRBJ2-5; V: TRBV18; size: .; D: TRBD2; CDR3: CASSLSSGSQETQYF; DNA: TGTGCCAGCTCACTTTCTAGCGGGAGTCAAGAGACCCAGTACTTC
J: TRBJ1-5; V: TRBV28; size: few; D: .; CDR3: CASNPIGNQPQHF; DNA: TGTGCCAGCAATCCCATAGGCAATCAGCCCCAGCATTTT
J: TRBJ1-1; V: TRBV9; size: .; D: TRBD1; CDR3: CASSVGGTANTEAFF; DNA: TGTGCCAGCAGCGTAGGGGGGACAGCGAACACTGAAGCTTTCTTT
J: TRBJ2-1; V: TRBV25-1; size: .; D: .; CDR3: CASSATGSGEQFF; DNA: TGTGCCAGCAGTGCGACAGGCTCGGGTGAGCAGTTCTTC
J: TRBJ2-2; V: TRBV28; size: .; D: TRBD2; CDR3: CASSLYSSGSYTGELFF; DNA: TGTGCCAGCAGTCTATACTCTAGCGGGAGCTACACCGGGGAGCTGTTTTTT
J: TRBJ1-5; V: TRBV6-5; size: .; D: TRBD1; CDR3: CASSRTGKSNQPQHF; DNA: TGTGCCAGCAGTCGGACAGGGAAGAGCAATCAGCCCCAGCATTTT
J: TRBJ2-7; V: TRBV7-2; size: .; D: TRBD1; CDR3: CASSSLGQGAYEQYF; DNA: TGTGCCAGCAGCTCCCTAGGACAGGGGGCCTACGAGCAGTACTTC
J: TRBJ2-7; V: TRBV18; size: .; D: TRBD2; CDR3: CASSPLTSGNSYEQYF; DNA: TGTGCCAGCTCCCCCTTAACTAGCGGGAATTCCTACGAGCAGTACTTC
J: TRBJ1-1; V: TRBV3-1/TRBV3-2; size: .; D: TRBD1; CDR3: CASSLGQADTEAFF; DNA: TGTGCCAGCAGCCTGGGACAGGCAGACACTGAAGCTTTCTTT
J: TRBJ1-5; V: TRBV5-5; size: .; D: TRBD1; CDR3: CASSMTGDNQPQHF; DNA: TGTGCCAGCAGCATGACAGGGGACAATCAGCCCCAGCATTTT
J: TRBJ2-3; V: TRBV5-1; size: .; D: TRBD2; CDR3: CASSSTGTSGAIYTDTQYF; DNA: TGCGCCAGCAGCTCGACCGGGACTAGCGGAGCAATATACACAGATACGCAGTATTTT
J: TRBJ2-3; V: TRBV7-2; size: .; D: .; CDR3: CASSLGDTGRSTQYF; DNA: TGTGCCAGCAGCTTAGGTGACACAGGGCGAAGTACGCAGTATTTT
J: TRBJ1-2; V: TRBV5-4; size: .; D: .; CDR3: CASSLGGLGYTF; DNA: TGTGCCAGCAGCTTGGGTGGACTCGGCTACACCTTC
J: TRBJ2-1; V: TRBV5-5; size: .; D: TRBD1; CDR3: CASSPGTGPYNEQFF; DNA: TGTGCCAGCAGCCCCGGGACAGGCCCTTACAATGAGCAGTTCTTC
J: TRBJ2-6; V: TRBV27; size: .; D: .; CDR3: CASSFQGNSGANVLTF; DNA: TGTGCCAGCAGTTTTCAGGGTAACTCTGGGGCCAACGTCCTGACTTTC
J: TRBJ2-1; V: TRBV19; size: .; D: TRBD1; CDR3: CASSPRSATGWAHNEQFF; DNA: TGTGCCAGTAGCCCGCGCTCGGCGACAGGGTGGGCGCACAATGAGCAGTTCTTC
J: TRBJ2-3; V: TRBV5-6; size: .; D: .; CDR3: CASSLVLDFDTQYF; DNA: TGTGCCAGCAGCTTGGTTCTGGACTTCGATACGCAGTATTTT
J: TRBJ1-1; V: TRBV18; size: .; D: .; CDR3: CASSNSRGTEAFF; DNA: TGTGCCAGCTCAAACTCCCGAGGGACTGAAGCTTTCTTT
J: TRBJ2-7; V: TRBV7-2; size: .; D: TRBD2; CDR3: CASSPSGSYEQYF; DNA: TGTGCCAGCAGCCCTAGCGGGAGCTACGAGCAGTACTTC
J: TRBJ2-1; V: TRBV7-7; size: .; D: .; CDR3: CASSPRGAYNEQFF; DNA: TGTGCTAGCAGCCCCCGGGGGGCTTACAATGAGCAGTTCTTC
J: TRBJ2-3; V: TRBV9; size: .; D: .; CDR3: CASSVALRADTQYF; DNA: TGTGCCAGCAGCGTAGCCCTCCGGGCAGATACGCAGTATTTT
J: TRBJ1-2; V: TRBV3-1/TRBV3-2; size: .; D: .; CDR3: CASSQDWRGNYGYTF; DNA: TGTGCCAGCAGCCAAGATTGGCGAGGGAACTATGGCTACACCTTC
J: TRBJ2-7; V: TRBV15; size: few; D: TRBD1; CDR3: CATSTRQGWEQYF; DNA: TGTGCCACCAGCACCAGACAGGGATGGGAGCAGTACTTC
J: TRBJ1-3; V: TRBV4-3; size: .; D: .; CDR3: CASSQYHRVQEGNTIYF; DNA: TGCGCCAGCAGCCAATATCACAGGGTACAAGAAGGAAACACCATATATTTT
J: TRBJ2-7; V: TRBV3-1/TRBV3-2; size: .; D: .; CDR3: CASSQVPGVGEQYF; DNA: TGTGCCAGCAGCCAAGTCCCAGGGGTTGGCGAGCAGTACTTC